The present T cell receptor beta chain was sequenced within a study of beta chain features in type 1 diabetes (dated by TCRdb to 2016 to 2018). Notes on the research overall: Mean age, gender distribution, total cell number and subset yield were not different between patients and healthy donors. In the study, recently diagnosed type 1 diabetes patients and matched healthy donors were compared on the TCRB repertoires of their sorted circulating CD4+ T cell subsets. Regulatory and stem cell-like memory subsets were isolated from only 8 patients and about eight healthy donors, whereas naive and central memory subsets came from all 30 or so donors. A total of roughly 100 million sorted cells were examined across all samples, and RNA yield correlated strongly with the number of cells per subset. Summary of the overall study and its limitations: In all four CD4+ subsets, TCRB CDR3 length was moderately but significantly shorter in type 1 diabetes patients. Because cDNA was sequenced instead of genomic DNA, activated cells with high expression could be over-represented, although the groups did not differ in activation or CD3 levels. Naive, central memory and regulatory TCRB repertoires appeared to be more similar among patients than among healthy donors. At VDJ recombination sites, type 1 diabetes patients had fewer insertions and more deleted nucleotides, which implies abnormalities in thymic rearrangement. Because small numbers of individuals were included in the HLA sub-analyses, any influence of HLA type on TCRB rearrangement was left unresolved. PCR might favor shorter templates, but patient and control samples were amplified and corrected together, so any skew would affect both groups equally.

The entire amount of isolated RNA was reverse transcribed using the High Capacity cDNA Reverse Transcription Kit, so the sequenced TCRB transcripts were expressed ones. Deep immunoSEQ sequencing was performed on naive, central memory and regulatory T cell samples, with an average of around 3.4 million total reads per sample. Sorted cells were lysed in RLT buffer and RNA was extracted with DNase-treated RNeasy Micro or Mini kits, depending on cell number. To prevent cross-contamination, each cell subset was processed individually, whereas patient and healthy donor samples were processed jointly. The immunoSEQ multiplex PCR was used to amplify TCRB sequences from cDNA, yielding 87-bp fragments that span the CDR3 region. Amplicons were sequenced on the Illumina HiSeq platform. The paper's data handling went like this. PCR bias was computationally corrected using synthetic template baselines, reads within Hamming distance 2 were collapsed, and singletons that could not be merged were discarded. Reads were aligned against IMGT to assign V, D and J genes, CDR3 length and insertions or deletions at six rearrangement sites. Clonotype counts were normalized to sorted cell number within each subset before computing true diversity and Gini coefficients with the tcR R package. The overlap coefficient, calculated on TCRB nucleotide sequences, was used to measure repertoire sharing. Out-of-frame TCRB sequences from naive cells were analyzed as a proxy for the pre-selection repertoire. This immuneACCESS table, as held by TCRdb, lists in-frame sequences with V and J called but not all clones. Of the missing ones, under half trace to an unresolved V gene in checked studies; the others have no known cause. V and J calls and clone size are given by that table; D and trimming were obtained from the DNA. The sample records about 640,000 clones, around 12% of which are singletons. The biggest ten clones account for more than 0.09% of the sample.

This clone was observed a handful of times. It lacks a known antigen. One base away there is no much larger clone; base qualities are not given. Trimming removed 0 bases from V and 1 base from J; the gene matches leave 7 bases unexplained. From the germline V gene, CDR1 is SGHRS and CDR2 is YFSETQ. From its cysteine to its phenylalanine, the CDR3 spans 17 amino acids. Of all the DNA, just the CDR3 is kept, 51 bases in frame from base 1. A single peripheral blood draw of approximately 110 mL on average was collected from each donor into heparinised tubes. A BD FACSAria II was used to sort naive, central memory, regulatory and stem cell-like memory CD4+ T cells with a panel that included CD45RO, CCR7, CD25, CD127, CD95 and CD27. Purity was above 95% for every sorted population. PBMCs were isolated immediately by Lymphoprep density gradient centrifugation and stained directly without culture. So that batch effects would be minimized, each experiment stained and sorted samples in pairs, pairing one healthy donor with one patient.

The sequence was collected from a man younger than 40 with type 1 diabetes. This chain is built from TRBV5-1 and TRBJ2-1; a stretch of 7 junction bases matches TRBD2. Sequencing input: naive CD4+ T cells from blood. This sample's cell subset or site label indicates: true naive CD4+ T cells. The DNA is as follows: TGCGCCAGCAGCTTGGGGTTCATCGGGAGGTCCTACAATGAGCAGTTCTTC. Its translation is CASSLGFIGRSYNEQFF.